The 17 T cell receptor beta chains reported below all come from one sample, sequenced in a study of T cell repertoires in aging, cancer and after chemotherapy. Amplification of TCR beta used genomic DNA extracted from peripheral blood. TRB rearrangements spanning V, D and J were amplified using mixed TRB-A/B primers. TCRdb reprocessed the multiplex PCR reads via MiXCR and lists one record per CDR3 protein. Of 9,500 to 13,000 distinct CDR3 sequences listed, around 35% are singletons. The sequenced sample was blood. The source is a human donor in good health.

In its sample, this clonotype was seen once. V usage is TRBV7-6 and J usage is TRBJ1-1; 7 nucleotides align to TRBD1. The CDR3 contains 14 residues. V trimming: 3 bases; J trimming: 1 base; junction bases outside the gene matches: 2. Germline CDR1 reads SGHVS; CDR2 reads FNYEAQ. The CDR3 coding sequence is TGTGCCAGCAGCTTTGGGACAGAGAACACTGAAGCTTTCTTT. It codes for CASSFGTENTEAFF.

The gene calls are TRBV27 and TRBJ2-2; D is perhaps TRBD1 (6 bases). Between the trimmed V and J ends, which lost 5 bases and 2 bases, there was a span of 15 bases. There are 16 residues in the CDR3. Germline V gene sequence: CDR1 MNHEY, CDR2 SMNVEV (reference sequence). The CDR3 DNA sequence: TGTGCCAGCAGTGATCCGGGGACACTAAACACCGGGGAGCTGTTTTTT. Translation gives CASSDPGTLNTGELFF.

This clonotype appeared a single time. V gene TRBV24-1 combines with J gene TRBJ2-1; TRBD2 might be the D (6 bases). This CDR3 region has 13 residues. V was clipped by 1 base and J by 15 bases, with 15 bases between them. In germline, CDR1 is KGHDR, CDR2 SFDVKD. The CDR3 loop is CATSDLVGGSRFF. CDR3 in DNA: TGTGCCACCAGTGATTTAGTCGGGGGAAGCCGGTTCTTC.

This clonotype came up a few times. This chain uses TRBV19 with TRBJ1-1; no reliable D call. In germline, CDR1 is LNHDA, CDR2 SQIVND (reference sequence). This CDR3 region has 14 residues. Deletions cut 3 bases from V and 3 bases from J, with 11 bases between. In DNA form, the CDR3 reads TGTGCCAGTAGTATGTTGGGAGTGGACACTGAAGCTTTCTTT. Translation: CASSMLGVDTEAFF. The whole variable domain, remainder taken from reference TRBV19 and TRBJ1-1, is DGGITQSPKYLFRKEGQNVTLSCEQNLNHDAMYWYRQDPGQGLRLIYYSQIVNDFQKGDIAEGYSVSREKKESFPLTVTSAQKNPTAFYLCASSMLGVDTEAFFGQGTRLTVV.

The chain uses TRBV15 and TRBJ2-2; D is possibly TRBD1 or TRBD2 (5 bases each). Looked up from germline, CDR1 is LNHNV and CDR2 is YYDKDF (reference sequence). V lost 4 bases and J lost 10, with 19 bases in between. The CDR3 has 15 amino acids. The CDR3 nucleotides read TGTGCCACCAGCAACCCCAGGGAGAGCTTTCCGGAGCTGTTTTTT. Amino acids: CATSNPRESFPELFF. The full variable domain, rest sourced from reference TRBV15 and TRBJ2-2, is DAMVIQNPRYQVTQFGKPVTLSCSQTLNHNVMYWYQQKSSQAPKLLFHYYDKDFNNEADTPDNFQSRRPNTSFCFLDIRSPGLGDTAMYLCATSNPRESFPELFFGEGSRLTVL.

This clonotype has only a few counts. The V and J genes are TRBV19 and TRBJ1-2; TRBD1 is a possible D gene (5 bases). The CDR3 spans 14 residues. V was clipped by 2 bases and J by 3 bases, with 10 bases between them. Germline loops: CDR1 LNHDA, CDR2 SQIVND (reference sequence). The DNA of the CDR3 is TGTGCCAGTAGTATACAGGGCCTCCACTATGGCTACACCTTC. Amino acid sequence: CASSIQGLHYGYTF.

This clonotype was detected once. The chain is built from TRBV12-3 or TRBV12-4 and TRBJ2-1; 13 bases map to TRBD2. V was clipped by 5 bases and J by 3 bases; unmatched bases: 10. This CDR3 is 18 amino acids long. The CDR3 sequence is CASSEGGGLAGYYNEQFF. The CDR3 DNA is TGTGCCAGCAGTGAAGGAGGGGGACTAGCGGGATACTACAATGAGCAGTTCTTC.

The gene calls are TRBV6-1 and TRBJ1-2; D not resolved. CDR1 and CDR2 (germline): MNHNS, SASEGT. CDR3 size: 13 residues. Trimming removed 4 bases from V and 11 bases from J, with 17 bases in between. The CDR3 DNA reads TGTGCCAGCAGTGCTTCTTCCTTTGCCGTGTACACCTTC. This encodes CASSASSFAVYTF.

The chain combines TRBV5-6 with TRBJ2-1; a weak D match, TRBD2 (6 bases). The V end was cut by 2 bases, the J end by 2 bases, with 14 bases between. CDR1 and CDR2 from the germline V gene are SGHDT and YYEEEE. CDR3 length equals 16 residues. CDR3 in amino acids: CASSFFGGSTYNEQFF. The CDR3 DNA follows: TGTGCCAGCAGCTTTTTCGGGGGATCCACCTACAATGAGCAGTTCTTC.

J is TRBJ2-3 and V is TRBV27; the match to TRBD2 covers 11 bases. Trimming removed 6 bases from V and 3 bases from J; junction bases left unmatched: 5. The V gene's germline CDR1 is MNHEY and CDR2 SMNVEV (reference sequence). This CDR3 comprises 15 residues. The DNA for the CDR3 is TGTGCCAGCAGCCCCGGGACTAGCGGAACAGATACGCAGTATTTT. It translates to CASSPGTSGTDTQYF.

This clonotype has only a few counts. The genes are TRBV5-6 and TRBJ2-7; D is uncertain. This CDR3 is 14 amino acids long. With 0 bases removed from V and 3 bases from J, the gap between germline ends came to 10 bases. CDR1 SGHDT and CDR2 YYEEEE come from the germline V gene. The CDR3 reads CASSLDGGYYEQYF. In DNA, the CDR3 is TGTGCCAGCAGCTTGGATGGCGGTTACTACGAGCAGTACTTC.

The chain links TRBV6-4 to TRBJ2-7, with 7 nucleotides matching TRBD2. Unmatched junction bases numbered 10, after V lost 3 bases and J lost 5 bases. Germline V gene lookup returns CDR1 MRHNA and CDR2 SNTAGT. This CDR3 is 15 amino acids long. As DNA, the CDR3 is TGTGCCAGCAGTGAAACAGGACTAGTTGGGGACGAGCAGTACTTC. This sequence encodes CASSETGLVGDEQYF.

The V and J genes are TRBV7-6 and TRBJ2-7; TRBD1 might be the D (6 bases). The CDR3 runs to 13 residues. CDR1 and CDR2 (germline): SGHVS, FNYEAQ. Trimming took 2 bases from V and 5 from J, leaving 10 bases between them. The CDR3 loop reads CASSLNPGDEQYF. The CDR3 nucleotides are TGTGCCAGCAGCTTAAACCCAGGGGACGAGCAGTACTTC.

CDR3 coding DNA: TGTGCCAGCAGCTTCCCGGGACTAGCGGACACAGATACGCAGTATTTT. Translated, it gives CASSFPGLADTDTQYF. This chain links TRBV27 with TRBJ2-3; TRBD2 matches at 11 bases. The CDR3 is made up of 16 amino acids. Germline CDR1 and CDR2: MNHEY and SMNVEV (reference sequence). V gave up 6 bases and J gave up 2 bases; unmatched junction bases: 7.

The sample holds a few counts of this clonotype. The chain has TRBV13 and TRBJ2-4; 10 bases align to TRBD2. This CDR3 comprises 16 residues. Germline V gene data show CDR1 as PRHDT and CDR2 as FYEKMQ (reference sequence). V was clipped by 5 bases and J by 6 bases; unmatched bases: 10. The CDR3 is CASSPTVSGRRNIQYF. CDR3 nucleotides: TGTGCCAGCAGCCCCACGGTTAGCGGGAGGAGAAACATTCAGTACTTC.

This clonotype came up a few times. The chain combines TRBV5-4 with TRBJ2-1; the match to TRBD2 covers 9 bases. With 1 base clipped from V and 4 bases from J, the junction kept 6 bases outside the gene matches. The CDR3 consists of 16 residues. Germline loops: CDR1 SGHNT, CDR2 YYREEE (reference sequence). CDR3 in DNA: TGTGCCAGCAGCTTGAGGTTTAGCGGGGGTTACAATGAGCAGTTCTTC. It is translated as CASSLRFSGGYNEQFF.

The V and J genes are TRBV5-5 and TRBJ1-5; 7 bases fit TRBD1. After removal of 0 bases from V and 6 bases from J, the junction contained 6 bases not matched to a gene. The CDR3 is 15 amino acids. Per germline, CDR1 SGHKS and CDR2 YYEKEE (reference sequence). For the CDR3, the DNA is TGTGCCAGCAGCTTGGAGGCCAGGGGGAGTCAGCCCCAGCATTTT. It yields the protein CASSLEARGSQPQHF.